This T cell receptor beta chain is drawn from a study of blood T cells in healthy people across ages. Study outcomes and limitations: Changes seen in expanded clonotypes were possibly confounded by donor CMV status left unknown.

Worth noting for this clonotype: Its antigen is undetermined.

The ends lost 7 bases at V and 2 bases at J; junction bases unmatched: 6. CDR3 length equals 16 residues. Germline CDR1 and CDR2: SGHVS and FQNEAQ. With a J-beta primer mix and a sample-barcoded 5' primer, a second PCR ran about 6 to 11 cycles. A tag from a template-switch adaptor with 12 random nucleotides marked each cDNA molecule. Via MiXCR, TCRdb re-called the 5' RACE reads, giving one row per CDR3 protein. The sample lists approximately 810,000 distinct CDR3 sequences, around 34% occurring once. The sequenced sample consisted of blood. This chain uses TRBV7-8 with TRBJ2-3; 13 positions agree with TRBD2. The clonotype comes from a man aged 18 to 30 in good health. CDR3 region: CASNRGTSGVTDTQYF. The DNA of the CDR3 is TGTGCCAGCAACAGAGGGACTAGCGGGGTCACAGATACGCAGTATTTT. The complete variable domain, with remaining parts taken from reference TRBV7-8 and TRBJ2-3, reads GAGVSQSPRYKVAKRGQDVALRCDPISGHVSLFWYQQALGQGPEFLTYFQNEAQLDKSGLPSDRFFAERPEGSVSTLKIQRTQQEDSAVYLCASNRGTSGVTDTQYFGPGTRLTVL.